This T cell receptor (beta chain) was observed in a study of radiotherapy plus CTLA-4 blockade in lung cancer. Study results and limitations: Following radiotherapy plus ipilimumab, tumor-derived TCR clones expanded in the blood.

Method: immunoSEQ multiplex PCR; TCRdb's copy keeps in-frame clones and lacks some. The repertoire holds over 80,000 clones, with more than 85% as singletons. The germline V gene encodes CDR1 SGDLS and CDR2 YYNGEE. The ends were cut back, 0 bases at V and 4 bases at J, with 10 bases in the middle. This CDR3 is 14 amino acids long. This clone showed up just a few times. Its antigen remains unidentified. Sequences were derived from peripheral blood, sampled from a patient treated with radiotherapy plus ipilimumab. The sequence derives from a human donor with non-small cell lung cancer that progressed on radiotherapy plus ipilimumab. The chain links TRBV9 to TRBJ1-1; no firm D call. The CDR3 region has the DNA TGTGCCAGCAGCGTAGTTGTTAGTGGCACTGAAGCTTTCTTT. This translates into CASSVVVSGTEAFF.